What follows describes a single TCR beta chain. Its target is not known. V was pared by 5 bases and J by 8 bases, with 5 bases of the junction left unmatched. The length of the CDR3 is 13 residues. CDR1 and CDR2 from the germline V gene are SGHNT and YYREEE (reference sequence). Unrecorded immune exposure was likely among donors, who were nominally healthy when sampled. The source of the sample is a study of cytomegalovirus exposure and HLA in healthy donors. General study points: Usually a TCR sequence was rare, but some public TCRs were found in many donors. Testing in vitro showed a few CMV-associated chains specific for CMV antigens. The authors later linked a missense DCLRE1C variant to TCR beta V- and J-gene trimming.

It was with 60 Vbeta and 13 Jbeta primers that the PCR ran. Generated by immunoSEQ multiplex PCR, the TCRdb table keeps only in-frame clones and is missing some. The sample consists of around 200,000 clones, around 78% of them appearing once. The sequencing sample was made of PBMCs. This sequence originates from a woman under 40 in good health and CMV-seropositive. The rearrangement joins TRBV5-4 to TRBJ2-1, with TRBD1 matching over 9 bases. The DNA for the CDR3 is TGTGCCAGCAGTAGGGACAGGGTTCATGAGCAGTTCTTC. It is translated as CASSRDRVHEQFF.